The 2 T cell receptor beta chains presented below share a single source sample, sequenced in a study of cytomegalovirus exposure and HLA in healthy donors. The study ran its PCR with 60 Vbeta and 13 Jbeta primers. Repertoires were generated with immunoSEQ multiplex PCR, while TCRdb's copy carries only in-frame clones and drops some. The data contain 150,000 to 200,000 clones, 78% of them singletons. The sequenced sample was PBMCs. All receptors come from a woman in her 50s in good health and CMV-seropositive.

In its sample, this clone was seen once. The chain recombines TRBV7-2 with TRBJ2-1; no definite D call. The length of the CDR3 is 15 residues. Deletions cut 6 bases from V and 4 bases from J, with 16 bases between. CDR1 is SGHTA and CDR2 is FQGNSA in the germline V gene. The CDR3 loop reads CASSRFGDSYNEQFF. The CDR3 DNA follows: TGTGCCAGCAGTCGTTTCGGTGACTCGTACAATGAGCAGTTCTTC.

The chain couples TRBV28 to TRBJ1-1; D gene ambiguous. The ends were cut back, 7 bases at V and 7 bases at J, with 19 bases in the middle. CDR3 length: 14 amino acids. The germline V gene has CDR1 MDHEN and CDR2 SYDVKM. CDR3 DNA sequence: TGTGCCAGCACCGATCCGGGTTTCAGCGTTGAAGCTTTCTTT. It translates to CASTDPGFSVEAFF.